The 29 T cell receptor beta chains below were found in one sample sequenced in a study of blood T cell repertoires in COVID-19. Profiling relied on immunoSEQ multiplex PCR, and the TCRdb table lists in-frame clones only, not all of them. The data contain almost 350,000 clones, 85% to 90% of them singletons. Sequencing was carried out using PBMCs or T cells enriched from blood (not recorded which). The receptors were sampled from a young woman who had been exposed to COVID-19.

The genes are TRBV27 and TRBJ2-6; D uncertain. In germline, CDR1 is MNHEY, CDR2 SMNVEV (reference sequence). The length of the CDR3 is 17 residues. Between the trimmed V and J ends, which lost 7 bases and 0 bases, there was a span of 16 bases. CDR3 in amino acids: CASTLWSVSSGANVLTF. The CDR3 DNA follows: TGTGCCAGCACCCTATGGTCCGTGAGCTCTGGGGCCAACGTCCTGACTTTC.

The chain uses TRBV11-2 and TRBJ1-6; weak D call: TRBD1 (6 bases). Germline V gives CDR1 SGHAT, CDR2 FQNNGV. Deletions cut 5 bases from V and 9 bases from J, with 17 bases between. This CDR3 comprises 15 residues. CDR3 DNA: TGTGCCAGCAGCCCGATGGCAGGGGAACGTTCACCCCTCCACTTT. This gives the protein CASSPMAGERSPLHF. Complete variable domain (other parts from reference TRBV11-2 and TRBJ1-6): EAGVAQSPRYKIIEKRQSVAFWCNPISGHATLYWYQQILGQGPKLLIQFQNNGVVDDSQLPKDRFSAERLKGVDSTLKIQPAKLEDSAVYLCASSPMAGERSPLHFGNGTRLTVT.

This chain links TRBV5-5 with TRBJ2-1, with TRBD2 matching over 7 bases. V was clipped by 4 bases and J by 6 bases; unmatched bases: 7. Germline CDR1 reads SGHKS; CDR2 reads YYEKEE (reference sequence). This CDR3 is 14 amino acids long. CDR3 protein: CASSPGRTLNEQFF. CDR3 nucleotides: TGTGCCAGCAGCCCCGGGAGGACGCTCAATGAGCAGTTCTTC.

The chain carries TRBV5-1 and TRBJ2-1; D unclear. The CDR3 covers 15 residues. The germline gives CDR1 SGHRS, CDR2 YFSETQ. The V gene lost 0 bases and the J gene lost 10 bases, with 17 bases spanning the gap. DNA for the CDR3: TGCGCCAGCAGCTTGGGGCTAGGTGAGGTCGTAGAGCAGTTCTTC. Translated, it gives CASSLGLGEVVEQFF.

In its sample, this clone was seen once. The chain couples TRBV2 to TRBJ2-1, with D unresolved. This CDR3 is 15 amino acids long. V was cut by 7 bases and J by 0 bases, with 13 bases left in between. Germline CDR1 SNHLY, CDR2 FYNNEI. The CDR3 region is CASIQTPVSYNEQFF. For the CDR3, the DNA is TGTGCCAGCATTCAGACACCGGTCTCCTACAATGAGCAGTTCTTC.

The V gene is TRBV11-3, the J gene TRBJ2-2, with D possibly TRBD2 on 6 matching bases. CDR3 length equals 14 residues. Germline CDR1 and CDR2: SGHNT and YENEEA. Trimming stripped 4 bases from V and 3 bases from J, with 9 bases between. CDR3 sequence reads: CASSYPGDTGELFF. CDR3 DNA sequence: TGTGCCAGCAGCTACCCGGGGGACACCGGGGAGCTGTTTTTT.

The CDR3 here is CASSLAGAGQPQHF. The CDR3 DNA is TGTGCCAGCAGTTTGGCAGGGGCAGGTCAGCCCCAGCATTTT. The rearrangement uses TRBV27 and TRBJ1-5, with D tentatively TRBD1 (6 bases). Germline V CDR1 and CDR2: MNHEY, SMNVEV (reference sequence). Trimming stripped 3 bases from V and 6 bases from J, with 12 bases between. CDR3 length: 14 residues.

The CDR3 DNA follows: TGTGCCAGCAGCCTCAGGGTTGGCCAAGAGACCCAGTACTTC. It translates to CASSLRVGQETQYF. The genes are TRBV11-3 and TRBJ2-5; TRBD1 might be the D (5 bases). Germline V gene lookup returns CDR1 SGHNT and CDR2 YENEEA. The CDR3 has 14 residues. The V end lost 5 bases, the J end lost 1 base, and 11 bases lay between the germline ends.

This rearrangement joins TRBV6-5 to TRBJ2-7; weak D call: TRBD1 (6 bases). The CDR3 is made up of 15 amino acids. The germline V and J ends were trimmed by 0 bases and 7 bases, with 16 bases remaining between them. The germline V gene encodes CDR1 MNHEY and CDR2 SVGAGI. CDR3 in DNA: TGTGCCAGCAGTTACTCGACAGGCACCTTGAGGGAGCAGTACTTC. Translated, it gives CASSYSTGTLREQYF.

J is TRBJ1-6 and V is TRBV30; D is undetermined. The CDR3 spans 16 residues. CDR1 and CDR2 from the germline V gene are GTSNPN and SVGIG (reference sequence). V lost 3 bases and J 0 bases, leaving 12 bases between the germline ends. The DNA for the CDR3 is TGTGCCTGGAGAGCGGGAGGGAGCTCCTATAATTCACCCCTCCACTTT. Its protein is CAWRAGGSSYNSPLHF.

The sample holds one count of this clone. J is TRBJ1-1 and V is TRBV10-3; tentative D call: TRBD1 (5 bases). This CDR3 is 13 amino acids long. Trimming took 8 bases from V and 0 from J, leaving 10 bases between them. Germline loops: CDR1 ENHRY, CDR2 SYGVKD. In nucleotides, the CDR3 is TGTGCCATCGGATTGGACATGAACACTGAAGCTTTCTTT. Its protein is CAIGLDMNTEAFF.

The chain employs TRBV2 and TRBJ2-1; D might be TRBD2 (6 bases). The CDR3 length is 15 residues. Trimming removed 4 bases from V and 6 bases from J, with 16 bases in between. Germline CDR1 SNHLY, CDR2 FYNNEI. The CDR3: CASSVVAVAFNEQFF. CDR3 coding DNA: TGTGCCAGCAGTGTAGTAGCGGTAGCCTTCAATGAGCAGTTCTTC.

The CDR3 DNA sequence: TGTGCCAGCAGCCCCGGACATCTCTCTGGAAACACCATATATTTT. Translation: CASSPGHLSGNTIYF. The chain couples TRBV7-9 to TRBJ1-3; a weak D match, TRBD1 (5 bases). This CDR3 is built from 15 residues. CDR1 SEHNR and CDR2 FQNEAQ come from the germline V gene (reference sequence). With 5 bases removed from V and 0 bases from J, the gap between germline ends came to 11 bases.

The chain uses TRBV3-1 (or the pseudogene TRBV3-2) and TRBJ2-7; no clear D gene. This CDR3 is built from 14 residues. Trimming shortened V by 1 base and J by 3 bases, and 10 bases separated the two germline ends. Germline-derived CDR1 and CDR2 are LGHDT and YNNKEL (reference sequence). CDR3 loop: CASSQGQVLYEQYF. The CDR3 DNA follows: TGTGCCAGCAGCCAAGGGCAGGTCCTCTACGAGCAGTACTTC.

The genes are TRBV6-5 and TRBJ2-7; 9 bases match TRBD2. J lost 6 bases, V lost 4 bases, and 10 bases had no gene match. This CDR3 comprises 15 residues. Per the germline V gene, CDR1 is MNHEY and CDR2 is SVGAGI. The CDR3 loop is CASSSGTSILSEQYF. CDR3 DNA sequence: TGTGCCAGCAGTTCCGGGACTAGCATTCTCAGCGAGCAGTACTTC.

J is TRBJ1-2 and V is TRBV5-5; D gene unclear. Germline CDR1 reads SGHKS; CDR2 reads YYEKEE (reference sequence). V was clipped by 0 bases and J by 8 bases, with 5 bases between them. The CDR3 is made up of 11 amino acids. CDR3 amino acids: CASSLDGGYTF. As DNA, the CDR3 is TGTGCCAGCAGCTTGGATGGCGGCTACACCTTC.

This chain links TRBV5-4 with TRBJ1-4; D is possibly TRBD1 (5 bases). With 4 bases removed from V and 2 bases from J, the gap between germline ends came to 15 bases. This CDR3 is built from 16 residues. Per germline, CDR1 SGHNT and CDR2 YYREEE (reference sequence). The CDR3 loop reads CASSLISDSTNEKLFF. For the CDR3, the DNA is TGTGCCAGCAGCCTAATATCTGACAGCACTAATGAAAAACTGTTTTTT. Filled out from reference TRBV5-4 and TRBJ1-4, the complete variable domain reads ETGVTQSPTHLIKTRGQQVTLRCSSQSGHNTVSWYQQALGQGPQFIFQYYREEENGRGNFPPRFSGLQFPNYSSELNVNALELDDSALYLCASSLISDSTNEKLFFGSGTQLSVL.

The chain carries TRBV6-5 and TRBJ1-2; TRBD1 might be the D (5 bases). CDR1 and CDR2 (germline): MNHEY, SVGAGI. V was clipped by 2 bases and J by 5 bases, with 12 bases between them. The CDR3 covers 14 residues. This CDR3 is CASSYRGRVYGYTF. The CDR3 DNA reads TGTGCCAGCAGTTACAGGGGCAGAGTTTATGGCTACACCTTC.

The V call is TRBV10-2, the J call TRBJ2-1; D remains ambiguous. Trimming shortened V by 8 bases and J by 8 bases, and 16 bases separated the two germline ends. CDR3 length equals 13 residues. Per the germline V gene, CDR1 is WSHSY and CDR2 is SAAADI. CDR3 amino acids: CASLGPVRDEQFF. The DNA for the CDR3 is TGCGCCAGCCTGGGCCCGGTTAGAGATGAGCAGTTCTTC.

DNA for the CDR3: TGTGCCAGCTCACCACCTAGCGGGAGGGAAGACGAGCAGTACTTC. Its protein product is CASSPPSGREDEQYF. This rearrangement joins TRBV18 to TRBJ2-7; TRBD2 matches 11 bases. There are 15 residues in the CDR3. V lost 0 bases to trimming and J lost 5 bases; unmatched junction nucleotides: 3. Germline V gene data show CDR1 as KGHSH and CDR2 as LQKENI.

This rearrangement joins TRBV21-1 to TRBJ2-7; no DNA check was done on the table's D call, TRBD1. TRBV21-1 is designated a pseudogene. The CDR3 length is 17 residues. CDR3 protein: CASSNFPLKTQRYEQYF. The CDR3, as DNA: TGTGCCAGCAGCAACTTTCCCCTTAAGACACAACGCTACGAGCAGTACTTC.

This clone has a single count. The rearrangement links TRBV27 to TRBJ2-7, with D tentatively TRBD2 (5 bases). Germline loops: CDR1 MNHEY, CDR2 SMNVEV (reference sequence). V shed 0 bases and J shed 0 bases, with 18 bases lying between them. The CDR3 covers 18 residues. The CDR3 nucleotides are TGTGCCAGCAGTTTATCCCCGCCCGGACTGGGGAACTCCTACGAGCAGTACTTC. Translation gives CASSLSPPGLGNSYEQYF.

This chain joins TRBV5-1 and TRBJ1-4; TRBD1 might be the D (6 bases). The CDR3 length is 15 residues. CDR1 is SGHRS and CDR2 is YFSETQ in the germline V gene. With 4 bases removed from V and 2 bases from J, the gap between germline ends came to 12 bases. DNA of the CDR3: TGCGCCAGCAGCCCCGGGGGGGCTACTAATGAAAAACTGTTTTTT. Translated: CASSPGGATNEKLFF.

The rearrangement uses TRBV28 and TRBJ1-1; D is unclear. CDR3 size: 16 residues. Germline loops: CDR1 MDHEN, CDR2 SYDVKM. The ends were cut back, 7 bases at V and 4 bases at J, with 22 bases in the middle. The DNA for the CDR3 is TGTGCCAGCACACAGAGCCTAGGACTCGCCATCACTGAAGCTTTCTTT. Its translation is CASTQSLGLAITEAFF.

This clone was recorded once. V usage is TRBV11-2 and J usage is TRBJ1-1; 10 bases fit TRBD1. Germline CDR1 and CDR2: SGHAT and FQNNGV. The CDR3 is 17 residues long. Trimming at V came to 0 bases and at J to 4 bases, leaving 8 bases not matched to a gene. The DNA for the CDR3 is TGTGCCAGCAGCTTAGAAGGGACAGGGGTTGCGGGCACTGAAGCTTTCTTT. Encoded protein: CASSLEGTGVAGTEAFF.

Here the CDR3 reads CASSRSFSYNEQFF. As DNA, the CDR3 is TGCGCCAGCAGTCGGAGCTTCTCCTACAATGAGCAGTTCTTC. The chain joins TRBV5-1 to TRBJ2-1, with unresolved D. Between the trimmed V and J ends, which lost 5 bases and 0 bases, there was a span of 9 bases. The CDR3 sequence is 14 residues long. CDR1 and CDR2 from the germline V gene are SGHRS and YFSETQ.

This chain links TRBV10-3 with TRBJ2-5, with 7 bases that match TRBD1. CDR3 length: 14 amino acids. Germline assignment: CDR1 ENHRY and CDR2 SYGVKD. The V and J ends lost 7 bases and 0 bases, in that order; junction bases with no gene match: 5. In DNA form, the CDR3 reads TGTGCCATCACAACGGGACAGAACCAAGAGACCCAGTACTTC. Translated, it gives CAITTGQNQETQYF.

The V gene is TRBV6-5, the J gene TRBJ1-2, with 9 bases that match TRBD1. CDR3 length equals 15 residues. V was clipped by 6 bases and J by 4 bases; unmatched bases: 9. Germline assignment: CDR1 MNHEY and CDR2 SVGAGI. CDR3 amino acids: CASSPGQGPTYGYTF. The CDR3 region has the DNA TGTGCCAGCAGCCCAGGACAGGGGCCAACCTATGGCTACACCTTC.

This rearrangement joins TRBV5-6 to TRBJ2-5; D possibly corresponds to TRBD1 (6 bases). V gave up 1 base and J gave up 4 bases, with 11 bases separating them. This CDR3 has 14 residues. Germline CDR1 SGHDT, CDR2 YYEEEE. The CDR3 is CASSLKQGGETQYF. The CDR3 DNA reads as TGTGCCAGCAGCTTGAAACAGGGCGGAGAGACCCAGTACTTC.